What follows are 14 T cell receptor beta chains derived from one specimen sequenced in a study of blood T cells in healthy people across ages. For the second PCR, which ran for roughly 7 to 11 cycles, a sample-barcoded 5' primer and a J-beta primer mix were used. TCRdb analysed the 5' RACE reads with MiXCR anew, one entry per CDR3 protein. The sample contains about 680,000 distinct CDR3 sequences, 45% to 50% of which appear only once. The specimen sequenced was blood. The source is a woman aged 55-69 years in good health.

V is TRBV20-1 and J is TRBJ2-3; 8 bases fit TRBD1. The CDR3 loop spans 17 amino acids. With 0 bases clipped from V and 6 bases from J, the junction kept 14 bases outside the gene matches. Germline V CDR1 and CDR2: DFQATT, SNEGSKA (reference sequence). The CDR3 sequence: CSARDLDRGARGDTQYF. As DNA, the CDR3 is TGCAGTGCTAGAGATCTCGACAGGGGAGCCCGCGGGGATACGCAGTATTTT.

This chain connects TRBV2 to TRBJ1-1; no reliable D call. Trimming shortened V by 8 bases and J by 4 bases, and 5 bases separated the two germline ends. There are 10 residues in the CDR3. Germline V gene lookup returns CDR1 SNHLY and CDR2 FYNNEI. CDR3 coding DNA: TGTGCCAGCGATTTCACTGAAGCTTTCTTT. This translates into CASDFTEAFF.

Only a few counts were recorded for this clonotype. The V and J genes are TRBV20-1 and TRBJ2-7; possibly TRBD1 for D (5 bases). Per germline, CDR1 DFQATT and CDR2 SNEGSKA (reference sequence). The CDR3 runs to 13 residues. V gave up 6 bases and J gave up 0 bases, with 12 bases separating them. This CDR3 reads CSALDTASYEQYF. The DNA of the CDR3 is TGCAGTGCCTTGGACACCGCCTCCTACGAGCAGTACTTC.

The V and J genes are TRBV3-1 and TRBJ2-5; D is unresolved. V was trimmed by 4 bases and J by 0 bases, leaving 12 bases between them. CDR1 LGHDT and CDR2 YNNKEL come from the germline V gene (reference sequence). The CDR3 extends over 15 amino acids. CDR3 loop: CASSLYSGYQETQYF. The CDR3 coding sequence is TGTGCCAGCAGCCTCTACTCGGGCTACCAAGAGACCCAGTACTTC.

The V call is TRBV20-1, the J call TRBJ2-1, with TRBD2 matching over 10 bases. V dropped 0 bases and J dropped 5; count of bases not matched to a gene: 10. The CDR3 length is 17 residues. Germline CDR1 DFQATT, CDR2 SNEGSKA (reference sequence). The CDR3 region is CSARDWSGRGTNNEQFF. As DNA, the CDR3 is TGCAGTGCTAGAGATTGGAGCGGGAGGGGAACCAACAATGAGCAGTTCTTC.

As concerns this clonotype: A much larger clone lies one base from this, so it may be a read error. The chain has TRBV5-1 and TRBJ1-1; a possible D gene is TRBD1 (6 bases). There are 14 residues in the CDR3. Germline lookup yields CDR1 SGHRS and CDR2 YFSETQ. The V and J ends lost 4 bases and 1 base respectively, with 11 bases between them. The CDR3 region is CASSARTANTEAFF. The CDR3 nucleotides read TGCGCCAGCAGCGCGCGGACAGCGAACACTGAAGCTTTCTTT. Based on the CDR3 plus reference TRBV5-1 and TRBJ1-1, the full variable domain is KAGVTQTPRYLIKTRGQQVTLSCSPISGHRSVSWYQQTPGQGLQFLFEYFSETQRNKGNFPGRFSGRQFSNSRSEMNVSTLELGDSALYLCASSARTANTEAFFGQGTRLTVV.

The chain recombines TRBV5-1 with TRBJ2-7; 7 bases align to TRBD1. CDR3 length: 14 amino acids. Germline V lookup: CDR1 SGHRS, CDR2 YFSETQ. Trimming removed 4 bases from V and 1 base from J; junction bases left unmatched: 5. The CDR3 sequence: CASSKGQTSYEQYF. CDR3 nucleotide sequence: TGCGCCAGCAGCAAGGGACAGACATCCTACGAGCAGTACTTC.

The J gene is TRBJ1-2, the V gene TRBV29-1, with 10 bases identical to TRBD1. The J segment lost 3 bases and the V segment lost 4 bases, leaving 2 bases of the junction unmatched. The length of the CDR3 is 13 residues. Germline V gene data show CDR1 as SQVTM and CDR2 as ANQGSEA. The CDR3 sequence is CSVGDRGDYGYTF. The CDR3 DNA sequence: TGCAGCGTTGGGGACAGGGGAGACTATGGCTACACCTTC.

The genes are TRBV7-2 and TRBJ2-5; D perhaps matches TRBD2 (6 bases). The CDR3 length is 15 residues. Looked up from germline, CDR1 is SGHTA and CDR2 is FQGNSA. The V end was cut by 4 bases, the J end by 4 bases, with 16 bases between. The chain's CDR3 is CASSSALGGGETQYF. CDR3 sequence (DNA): TGTGCCAGCAGCTCAGCCTTGGGGGGAGGAGAGACCCAGTACTTC.

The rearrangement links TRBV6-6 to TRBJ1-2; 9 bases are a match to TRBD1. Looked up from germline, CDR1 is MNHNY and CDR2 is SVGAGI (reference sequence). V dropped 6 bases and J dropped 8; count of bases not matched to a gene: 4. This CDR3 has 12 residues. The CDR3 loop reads CASRGQGYGYTF. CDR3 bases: TGTGCCAGCAGAGGACAGGGGTACGGCTACACCTTC.

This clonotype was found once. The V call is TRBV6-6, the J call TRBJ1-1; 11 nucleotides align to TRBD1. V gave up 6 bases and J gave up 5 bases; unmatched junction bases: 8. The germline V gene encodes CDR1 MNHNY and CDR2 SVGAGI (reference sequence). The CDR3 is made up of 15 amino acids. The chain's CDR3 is CASRLGDRGWTEAFF. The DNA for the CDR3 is TGTGCCAGCAGACTCGGGGACAGGGGGTGGACTGAAGCTTTCTTT.

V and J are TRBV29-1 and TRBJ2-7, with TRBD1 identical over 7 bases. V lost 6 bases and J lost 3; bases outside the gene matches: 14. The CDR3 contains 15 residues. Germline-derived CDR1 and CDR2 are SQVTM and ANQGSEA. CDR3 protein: CSVTRTGTVNYEQYF. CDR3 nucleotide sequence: TGCAGCGTGACACGAACCGGGACAGTTAACTACGAGCAGTACTTC.

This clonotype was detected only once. The CDR3 sequence is CASSQNSGNYGYTF. The CDR3 DNA follows: TGTGCCAGCAGCCAAAATAGCGGGAACTATGGCTACACCTTC. The rearrangement links TRBV3-1 to TRBJ1-2; D is uncertain. Germline-derived CDR1 and CDR2 are LGHDT and YNNKEL (reference sequence). The CDR3 runs to 14 residues. V lost 2 bases and J 2 bases, leaving 9 bases between the germline ends.

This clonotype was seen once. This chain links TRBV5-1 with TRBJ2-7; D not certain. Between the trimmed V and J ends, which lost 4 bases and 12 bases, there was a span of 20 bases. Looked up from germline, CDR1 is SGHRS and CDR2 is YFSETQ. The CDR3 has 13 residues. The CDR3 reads CASSVVGEETLYF. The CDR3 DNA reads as TGCGCCAGCAGCGTGGTTGGGGAAGAGACCCTGTACTTC. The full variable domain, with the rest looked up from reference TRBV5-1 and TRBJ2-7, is KAGVTQTPRYLIKTRGQQVTLSCSPISGHRSVSWYQQTPGQGLQFLFEYFSETQRNKGNFPGRFSGRQFSNSRSEMNVSTLELGDSALYLCASSVVGEETLYFGPGTRLTVT.